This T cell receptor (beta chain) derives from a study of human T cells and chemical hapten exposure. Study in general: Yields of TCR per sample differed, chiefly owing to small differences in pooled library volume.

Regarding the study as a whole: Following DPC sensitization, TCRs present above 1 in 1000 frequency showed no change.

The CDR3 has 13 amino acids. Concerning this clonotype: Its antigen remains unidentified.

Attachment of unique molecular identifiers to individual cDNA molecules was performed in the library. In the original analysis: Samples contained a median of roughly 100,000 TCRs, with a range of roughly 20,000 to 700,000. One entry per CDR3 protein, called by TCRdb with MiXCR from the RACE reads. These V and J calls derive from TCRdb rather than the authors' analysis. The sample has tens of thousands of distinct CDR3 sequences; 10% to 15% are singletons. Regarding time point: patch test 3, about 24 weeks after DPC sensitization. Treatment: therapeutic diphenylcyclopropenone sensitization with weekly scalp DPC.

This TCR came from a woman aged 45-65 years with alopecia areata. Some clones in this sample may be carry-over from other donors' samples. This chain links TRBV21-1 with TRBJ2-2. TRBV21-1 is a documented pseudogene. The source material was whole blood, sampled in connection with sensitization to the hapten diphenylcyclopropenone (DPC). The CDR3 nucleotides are TGTGCCAGCAGCAAAGTTACTCACGGGGAGCTGTTTTTT. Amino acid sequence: CASSKVTHGELFF.